This T cell receptor (beta chain) was sequenced in a study of T cell responses to AZD1222 COVID-19 vaccine. The CDR3 consists of 16 residues. Germline values: CDR1 LGHNT, CDR2 FRNRAP. Trimming at V came to 3 bases and at J to 10 bases, leaving 15 bases not matched to a gene. With respect to this clone: Its target is not known.

Study conclusions and caveats: With two AZD1222 doses given, Spike-specific TCR breadth and depth both rose. Across the whole spike, CD4 TCRs peaked at regions 160-218 and 743-854. Of the AZD1222 recipients, only five to seven were seropositive at baseline. A mostly white British donor set with more females was recruited, and clonal diversity was possibly underestimated.

Sequencing used immunoSEQ multiplex PCR; TCRdb keeps in-frame clones, though not all of them. The sample lists over 130,000 clones; less than 95% were seen once. Sequences were derived from peripheral blood, sampled on day 0 of AZD1222 vaccination. The origin of this receptor is an adult in good health. This chain joins TRBV12-5 and TRBJ2-1; 7 bases map to TRBD2. The CDR3 nucleotides read TGTGCTAGTGGTTTTGTTAGTGGGAGGGCCGGGGAGGAGCAGTTCTTC. It encodes CASGFVSGRAGEEQFF.